These T cell receptor beta chains were read from a single sample in a study of vaccination effects on CD4 cells after COVID-19. The method was immunoSEQ multiplex PCR; TCRdb's version includes in-frame clones alone and lacks a portion of them. Here the sample spans around 20,000 clones, nearly 75% being singletons. These receptors have no identified antigens. The sequenced sample was CD4+ T cells from PBMCs cultured with a peptide pool, obtained before COVID-19 vaccination. These receptors were obtained from a human donor who had a prior SARS-CoV-2 infection. The CDR3 runs from the conserved cysteine through the conserved F or W. The D gene is left open where the match is weak. Part of the rows lack a size; the others show once, few, many or a class for expanded clones.

V gene: TRBV9
J gene: TRBJ1-1
D gene: -
clone size: -
CDR3 DNA: TGTGCCAGCAGCGACCTATGGGATGTAGGAACTGAAGCTTTCTTT
CDR3 protein: CASSDLWDVGTEAFF

V gene: TRBV6-5
J gene: TRBJ2-7
D gene: -
clone size: -
CDR3 DNA: TGTGCCAGCAGTCGCGCACCCCTAAACTACGAGCAGTACTTC
CDR3 protein: CASSRAPLNYEQYF

V gene: TRBV5-1
J gene: TRBJ1-2
D gene: TRBD1
clone size: once
CDR3 DNA: TGCGCCAGCAGCCCGGACACGACAGGGCGGGACTATGGCTACACCTTC
CDR3 protein: CASSPDTTGRDYGYTF

V gene: TRBV7-2
J gene: TRBJ2-7
D gene: TRBD1
clone size: once
CDR3 DNA: TGTGCCAGCAGCCAAGGACAGGGACCGTACGAGCAGTACTTC
CDR3 protein: CASSQGQGPYEQYF

V gene: TRBV6-2/TRBV6-3
J gene: TRBJ2-2
D gene: -
clone size: -
CDR3 DNA: TGTGCCAGCAGTTGGGACGGGAGGAACACCGGGGAGCTGTTTTTT
CDR3 protein: CASSWDGRNTGELFF

V gene: TRBV5-1
J gene: TRBJ2-7
D gene: TRBD1
clone size: -
CDR3 DNA: TGCGCCAGCAGCTGGACAGGGGCCCTAGACGAGCAGTACTTC
CDR3 protein: CASSWTGALDEQYF

V gene: TRBV5-4
J gene: TRBJ1-1
D gene: TRBD1
clone size: -
CDR3 DNA: TGTGCCAGCAGCTACGGACAGGGGGCGAGAAACACTGAAGCTTTCTTT
CDR3 protein: CASSYGQGARNTEAFF

V gene: TRBV12-3/TRBV12-4
J gene: TRBJ2-1
D gene: -
clone size: -
CDR3 DNA: TGTGCCAGCAGTGAATACAATGAGCAGTTCTTC
CDR3 protein: CASSEYNEQFF

V gene: TRBV7-9
J gene: TRBJ2-1
D gene: TRBD2
clone size: -
CDR3 DNA: TGTGCCAGCAGCTTTCTTCTAGCGGGAGGGAATGAGCAGTTCTTC
CDR3 protein: CASSFLLAGGNEQFF

V gene: TRBV2
J gene: TRBJ2-3
D gene: -
clone size: -
CDR3 DNA: TGTGCCAGCAGATCACTAGAGGCGCAGTATTTT
CDR3 protein: CASRSLEAQYF

V gene: TRBV9
J gene: TRBJ2-3
D gene: TRBD2
clone size: few
CDR3 DNA: TGTGCCAGCAGCGTCTCAGCGGGGAGCACAGATACGCAGTATTTT
CDR3 protein: CASSVSAGSTDTQYF

V gene: TRBV10-3
J gene: TRBJ2-1
D gene: TRBD2
clone size: -
CDR3 DNA: TGTGCCATCAGACGTACTCAACCGGGACTAGCGGGAGGATTACAGAATGAGCAGTTCTTC
CDR3 protein: CAIRRTQPGLAGGLQNEQFF

V gene: TRBV25-1
J gene: TRBJ1-2
D gene: -
clone size: -
CDR3 DNA: TGTGCCAGCAGTGAAGGAACGGATACTAACTATGGCTACACCTTC
CDR3 protein: CASSEGTDTNYGYTF

V gene: TRBV24-1
J gene: TRBJ2-3
D gene: TRBD2
clone size: -
CDR3 DNA: TGTGCCACCAGTGACCCCGGGAGGGACACAGATACGCAGTATTTT
CDR3 protein: CATSDPGRDTDTQYF

V gene: TRBV6-5
J gene: TRBJ2-7
D gene: -
clone size: -
CDR3 DNA: TGTGCCAGCAGTTACGCCCTAGGGGACGGCTCCTACGAGCAGTACTTC
CDR3 protein: CASSYALGDGSYEQYF

V gene: TRBV12-5
J gene: TRBJ2-1
D gene: TRBD2
clone size: once
CDR3 DNA: TGTGCTAGTGGCCCTGGACTAGCGGAAAATGAGCAGTTCTTC
CDR3 protein: CASGPGLAENEQFF

V gene: TRBV6-5
J gene: TRBJ2-7
D gene: -
clone size: few
CDR3 DNA: TGTGCCAGCAGTCGGACAGTAACCTACGAGCAGTACTTC
CDR3 protein: CASSRTVTYEQYF

V gene: TRBV10-3
J gene: TRBJ2-7
D gene: -
clone size: -
CDR3 DNA: TGTGCCATCAGTCCCGCCGGTTACGAGCAGTACTTC
CDR3 protein: CAISPAGYEQYF

V gene: TRBV6-4
J gene: TRBJ2-2
D gene: -
clone size: -
CDR3 DNA: TGTGCCAGCAGTGACTCGGGCAGGGTAGGCACCGGGGAGCTGTTTTTT
CDR3 protein: CASSDSGRVGTGELFF

V gene: TRBV27
J gene: TRBJ2-2
D gene: TRBD2
clone size: -
CDR3 DNA: TGTGCCAACTCTTTGGTTGAGTACAATAGCGGGAGGGCGAACACCGGGGAGCTGTTTTTT
CDR3 protein: CANSLVEYNSGRANTGELFF

V gene: TRBV7-2
J gene: TRBJ2-5
D gene: TRBD2
clone size: -
CDR3 DNA: TGTGCCAGCAGCTTAGGGCTAGCGGGGGGGGAGACCCAGTACTTC
CDR3 protein: CASSLGLAGGETQYF

V gene: TRBV18
J gene: TRBJ2-7
D gene: TRBD1
clone size: -
CDR3 DNA: TGTGCCAGCTCACCAACAGGGGATGGCTACGAGCAGTACTTC
CDR3 protein: CASSPTGDGYEQYF

V gene: TRBV6-2/TRBV6-3
J gene: TRBJ2-5
D gene: TRBD2
clone size: -
CDR3 DNA: TGTGCCAGCAGCCCCGCCGGCCGGGGGGTCCAAGAGACCCAGTACTTC
CDR3 protein: CASSPAGRGVQETQYF

V gene: TRBV4-2
J gene: TRBJ1-2
D gene: -
clone size: -
CDR3 DNA: TGTGCCAGCAGCCAAGAATCCGCTGGCTACACCTTC
CDR3 protein: CASSQESAGYTF

V gene: TRBV27
J gene: TRBJ1-5
D gene: TRBD1
clone size: -
CDR3 DNA: TGTGCCAGCAGTTTATACAGGGGTCAGCCCCAGCATTTT
CDR3 protein: CASSLYRGQPQHF

V gene: TRBV5-1
J gene: TRBJ2-5
D gene: -
clone size: -
CDR3 DNA: TGCGCCAGCAGCTTGGGGTCAATTTCCTTTGGAGAGACCCAGTACTTC
CDR3 protein: CASSLGSISFGETQYF

V gene: TRBV3-1/TRBV3-2
J gene: TRBJ2-2
D gene: -
clone size: -
CDR3 DNA: TGTGCCAGCAGCCTCAAATACGGGGGCGACACCGGGGAGCTGTTTTTT
CDR3 protein: CASSLKYGGDTGELFF

V gene: TRBV7-9
J gene: TRBJ1-4
D gene: -
clone size: -
CDR3 DNA: TGTGCCAGCAGCTCTGGAATAGGGGAAAAACTGTTTTTT
CDR3 protein: CASSSGIGEKLFF